This T cell receptor (beta chain) was obtained from a study of PD-L1 blockade in urothelial cancer. About the study: Patients previously received 0 to 3 chemotherapy regimens. Blood yielded a median of approximately 130,000 T cells per sample.

The CDR3 totals 15 residues. Germline CDR1 SGHNT, CDR2 YYREEE (reference sequence). V lost 5 bases and J 0 bases, leaving 13 bases between the germline ends. Assay used: immunoSEQ multiplex PCR; TCRdb lists only in-frame clones, some missing. The sample records about 51,000 clones, approximately 86% being singletons. The receptor comes from a man in his 60s with urothelial cancer. Specimen: PBMCs, collected around atezolizumab (anti-PD-L1) treatment. The rearrangement uses TRBV5-4 and TRBJ2-3, with D maybe TRBD2 (5 bases). The CDR3 nucleotides are TGTGCCAGCAGGTCGGACTTGCCTAGCACAGATACGCAGTATTTT. Encoded protein: CASRSDLPSTDTQYF.